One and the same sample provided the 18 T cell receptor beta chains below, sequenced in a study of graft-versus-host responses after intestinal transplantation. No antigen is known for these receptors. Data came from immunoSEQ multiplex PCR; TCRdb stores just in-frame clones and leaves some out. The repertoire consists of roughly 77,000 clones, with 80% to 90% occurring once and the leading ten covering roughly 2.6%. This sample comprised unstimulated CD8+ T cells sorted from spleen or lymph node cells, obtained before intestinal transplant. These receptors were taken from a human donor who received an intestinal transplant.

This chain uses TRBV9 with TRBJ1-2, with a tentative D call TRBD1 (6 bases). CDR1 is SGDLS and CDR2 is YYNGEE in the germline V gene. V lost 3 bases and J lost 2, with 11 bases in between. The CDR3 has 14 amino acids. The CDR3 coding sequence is TGTGCCAGCAGCGCGCGGACAGTAAACTATGGCTACACCTTC. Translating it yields CASSARTVNYGYTF.

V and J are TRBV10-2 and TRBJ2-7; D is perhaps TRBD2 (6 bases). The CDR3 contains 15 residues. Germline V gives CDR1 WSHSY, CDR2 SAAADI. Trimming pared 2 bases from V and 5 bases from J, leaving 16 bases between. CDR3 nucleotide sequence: TGCGCCAGCAGTGAGCTAGTAAGGGAGGCGCACGAGCAGTACTTC. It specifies CASSELVREAHEQYF.

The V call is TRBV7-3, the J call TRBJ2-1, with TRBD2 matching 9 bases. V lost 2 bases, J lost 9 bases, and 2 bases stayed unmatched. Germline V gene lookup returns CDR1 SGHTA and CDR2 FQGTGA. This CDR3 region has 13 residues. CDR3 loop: CASSLAGGGEQFF. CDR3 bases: TGTGCCAGCAGCTTAGCGGGAGGGGGTGAGCAGTTCTTC. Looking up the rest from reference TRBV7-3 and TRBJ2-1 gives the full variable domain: GAGVSQTPSNKVTEKGKYVELRCDPISGHTALYWYRQSLGQGPEFLIYFQGTGAADDSGLPNDRFFAVRPEGSVSTLKIQRTERGDSAVYLCASSLAGGGEQFFGPGTRLTVL.

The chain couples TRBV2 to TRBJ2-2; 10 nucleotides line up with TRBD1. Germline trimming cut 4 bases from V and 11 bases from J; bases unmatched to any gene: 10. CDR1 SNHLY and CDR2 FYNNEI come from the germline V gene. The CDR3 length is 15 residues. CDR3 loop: CASSGTGGDLRELFF. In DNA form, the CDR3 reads TGTGCCAGCAGTGGGACAGGGGGAGATTTACGCGAGCTGTTTTTT.

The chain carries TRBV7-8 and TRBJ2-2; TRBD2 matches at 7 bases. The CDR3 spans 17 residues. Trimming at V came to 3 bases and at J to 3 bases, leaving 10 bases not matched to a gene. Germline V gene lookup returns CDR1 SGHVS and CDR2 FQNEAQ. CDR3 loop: CASSFPPMREYTGELFF. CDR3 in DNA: TGTGCCAGCAGCTTCCCCCCGATGCGGGAGTACACCGGGGAGCTGTTTTTT.

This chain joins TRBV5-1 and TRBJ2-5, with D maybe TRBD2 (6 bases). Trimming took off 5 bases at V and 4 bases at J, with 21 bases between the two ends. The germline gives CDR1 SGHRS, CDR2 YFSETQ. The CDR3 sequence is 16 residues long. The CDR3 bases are TGCGCCAGCAGTATGGGCGAGGGAGGTATAGGAGAGACCCAGTACTTC. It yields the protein CASSMGEGGIGETQYF. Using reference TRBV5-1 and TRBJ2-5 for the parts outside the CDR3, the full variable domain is KAGVTQTPRYLIKTRGQQVTLSCSPISGHRSVSWYQQTPGQGLQFLFEYFSETQRNKGNFPGRFSGRQFSNSRSEMNVSTLELGDSALYLCASSMGEGGIGETQYFGPGTRLLVL.

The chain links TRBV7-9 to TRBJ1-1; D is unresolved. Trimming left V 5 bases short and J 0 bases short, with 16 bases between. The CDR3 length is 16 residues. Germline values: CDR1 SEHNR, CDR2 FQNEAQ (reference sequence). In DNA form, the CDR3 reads TGTGCCAGCAGCCCCACTTATGGAGAGTTGAACACTGAAGCTTTCTTT. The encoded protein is CASSPTYGELNTEAFF.

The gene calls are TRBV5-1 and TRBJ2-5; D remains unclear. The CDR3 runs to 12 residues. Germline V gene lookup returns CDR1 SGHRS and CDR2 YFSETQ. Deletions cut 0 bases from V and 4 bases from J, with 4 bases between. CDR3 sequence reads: CASSLASETQYF. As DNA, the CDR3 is TGCGCCAGCAGCTTGGCTTCAGAGACCCAGTACTTC.

CDR3 region: CASSGSRLAGSLSYEQYF. The CDR3 coding sequence is TGTGCCAGCAGTGGGTCCAGGCTAGCGGGAAGCCTATCCTACGAGCAGTACTTC. The chain is built from TRBV2 and TRBJ2-7; 9 bases align to TRBD2. This CDR3 has 18 residues. V shed 4 bases and J 1 base; nucleotides not matched to a gene: 14. Germline V lookup: CDR1 SNHLY, CDR2 FYNNEI.

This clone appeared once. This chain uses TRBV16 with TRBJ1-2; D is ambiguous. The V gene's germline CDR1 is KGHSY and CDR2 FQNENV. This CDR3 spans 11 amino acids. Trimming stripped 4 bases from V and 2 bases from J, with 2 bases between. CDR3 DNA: TGTGCCAGCAGCCCAAACTATGGCTACACCTTC. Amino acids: CASSPNYGYTF.

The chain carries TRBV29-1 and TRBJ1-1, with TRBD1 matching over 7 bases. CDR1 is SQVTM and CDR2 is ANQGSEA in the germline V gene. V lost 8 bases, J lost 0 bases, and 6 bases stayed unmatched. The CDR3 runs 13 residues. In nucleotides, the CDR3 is TGCAGCACCCGGGACAGTTTGAACACTGAAGCTTTCTTT. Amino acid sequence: CSTRDSLNTEAFF.

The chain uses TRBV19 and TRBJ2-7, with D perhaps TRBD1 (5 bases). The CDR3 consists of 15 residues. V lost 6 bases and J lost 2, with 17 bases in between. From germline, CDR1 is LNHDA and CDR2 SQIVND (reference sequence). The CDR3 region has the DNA TGTGCCAGTAGCCTCATCTTAGACAGTACCTACGAGCAGTACTTC. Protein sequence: CASSLILDSTYEQYF.

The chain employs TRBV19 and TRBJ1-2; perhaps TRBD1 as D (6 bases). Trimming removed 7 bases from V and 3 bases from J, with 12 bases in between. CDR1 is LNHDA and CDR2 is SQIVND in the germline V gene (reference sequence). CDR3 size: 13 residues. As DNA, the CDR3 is TGTGCCAGTACCTTACAGGGACACTATGGCTACACCTTC. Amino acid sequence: CASTLQGHYGYTF.

The CDR3 DNA is TGTGCCAGCAGCTCAAACAGGGGACACTATGGCTACACCTTC. This translates into CASSSNRGHYGYTF. The chain couples TRBV5-6 to TRBJ1-2, with 7 bases matching TRBD1. The ends lost 3 bases at V and 3 bases at J; junction bases unmatched: 5. CDR1 and CDR2 from the germline V gene are SGHDT and YYEEEE. CDR3 length equals 14 residues.

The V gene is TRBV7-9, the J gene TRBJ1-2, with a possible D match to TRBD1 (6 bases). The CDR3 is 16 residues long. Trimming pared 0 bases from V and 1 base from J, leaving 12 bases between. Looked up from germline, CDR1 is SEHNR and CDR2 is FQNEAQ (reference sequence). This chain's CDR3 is CASSLADSLNNYGYTF. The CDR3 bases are TGTGCCAGCAGCTTAGCGGACAGCCTCAATAACTATGGCTACACCTTC.

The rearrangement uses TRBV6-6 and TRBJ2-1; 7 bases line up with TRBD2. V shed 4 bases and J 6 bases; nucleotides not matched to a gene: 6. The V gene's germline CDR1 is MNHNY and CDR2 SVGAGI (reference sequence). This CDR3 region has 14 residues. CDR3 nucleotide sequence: TGTGCCAGCAGTTGGGGGGGAACCATCAATGAGCAGTTCTTC. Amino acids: CASSWGGTINEQFF.

The CDR3 nucleotides read TGTGCCATCACCGGGACAGAGCTTAAAGAGCAGTACTTC. It is translated as CAITGTELKEQYF. The V call is TRBV10-3, the J call TRBJ2-7, with 7 bases identical to TRBD1. V was clipped by 7 bases and J by 7 bases; unmatched bases: 10. This CDR3 is 13 amino acids long. The germline gives CDR1 ENHRY, CDR2 SYGVKD.

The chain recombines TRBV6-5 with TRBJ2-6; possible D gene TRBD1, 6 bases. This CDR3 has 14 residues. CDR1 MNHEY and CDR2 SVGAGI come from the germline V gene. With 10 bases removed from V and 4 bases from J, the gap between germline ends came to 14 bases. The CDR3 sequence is CATQGMVGANVLTF. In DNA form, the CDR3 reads TGTGCCACCCAGGGGATGGTAGGGGCCAACGTCCTGACTTTC.